Here is one T cell receptor (beta chain) with its context. TCRdb's copy holds only in-frame clones and misses some; the assay was immunoSEQ multiplex PCR. The repertoire holds more than 80,000 clones, with 70% to 80% as singletons. The sample comes from a study of blood T cell repertoires in COVID-19. Study information: From T cells, B-cell-depleted T cells, or PBMCs came the material, which was cDNA or gDNA.

The ends were cut back, 3 bases at V and 14 bases at J, with 8 bases in the middle. The germline V gene has CDR1 LNHDA and CDR2 SQIVND (reference sequence). The CDR3 contains 11 residues. Sequenced input: peripheral blood. J is TRBJ1-6 and V is TRBV19; D is undetermined. This receptor was obtained from an elderly man with COVID-19, enrolled during active disease. Here the CDR3 reads CASSMAGALHF. The CDR3 nucleotides are TGTGCCAGTAGTATGGCTGGAGCCCTCCACTTT.